These 13 T cell receptor beta chains share one sample of origin, sequenced in a study of shared clonotypes between healthy human individuals. In the naive CD8 group, cells lacked CD45RO and were positively selected for CCR7, so terminally differentiated effector memory CD45RA+ cells were left out. Clones were sequenced by immunoSEQ multiplex PCR, and TCRdb holds only the in-frame ones, with some missing. In the table there are about 1,900,000 clones, approximately 94% of which are singletons. Specimen: naive CD8+ T cells sorted from blood. These receptors all come from a man between 18 and 29 years old in good health.

A word on this clone: Because it lacks the conserved phenylalanine or tryptophan at the end, this CDR3 is likely a read error. The rearrangement joins TRBV11-1 to TRBJ2-7; 8 positions match TRBD2. Germline CDR1 reads SGHAT; CDR2 reads FQDESV (reference sequence). There are 15 residues in the CDR3. With V trimmed by 5 bases and J by 2 bases, 8 bases remained unmatched. CDR3 nucleotides: TGTGCCAGCAGCATGGCCGGGAGGGATGCCTACGAGCAGTACCTC. Its translation: CASSMAGRDAYEQYL.

The V and J genes are TRBV4-3 and TRBJ2-2; D is unclear. CDR1 and CDR2 from the germline V gene are LGHNA and YSLEER. The V end lost 0 bases, the J end lost 0 bases, and 23 bases lay between the germline ends. The CDR3 length is 21 residues. CDR3 sequence: CASSQELSSANRQSNTGELFF. CDR3 nucleotides: TGCGCCAGCAGCCAAGAGCTTTCCAGCGCGAACCGCCAATCGAACACCGGGGAGCTGTTTTTT.

The V gene is TRBV6-6, the J gene TRBJ1-5; 8 bases agree with TRBD1. The germline V gene has CDR1 MNHNY and CDR2 SVGAGI (reference sequence). V lost 7 bases to trimming and J lost 3 bases; unmatched junction nucleotides: 5. The CDR3 covers 14 residues. Here the CDR3 reads CASTKTGDNQPQHF. The CDR3 DNA follows: TGTGCCAGCACGAAGACAGGGGACAATCAGCCCCAGCATTTT.

This sequence joins TRBV28 and TRBJ2-2; 11 bases match TRBD1. With 7 bases clipped from V and 8 bases from J, the junction kept 15 bases outside the gene matches. CDR1 is MDHEN and CDR2 is SYDVKM in the germline V gene. The CDR3 is made up of 17 amino acids. CDR3 nucleotide sequence: TGTGCCAGCATATTGGGTGGGGACAGGGGGTGGTCTGGGGAGCTGTTTTTT. This codes for CASILGGDRGWSGELFF.

This chain uses TRBV4-3 with TRBJ2-5; D is undetermined. This CDR3 region has 12 residues. V dropped 3 bases and J dropped 5 bases, with 7 bases sitting between them. CDR1 is LGHNA and CDR2 is YSLEER in the germline V gene. CDR3 amino acids: CASSQGMETQYF. The CDR3 region has the DNA TGCGCCAGCAGCCAGGGGATGGAGACCCAGTACTTC.

This sequence joins TRBV4-3 and TRBJ1-2, with unresolved D. CDR3 length: 14 residues. V was shortened by 0 bases and J by 4 bases, with 9 bases between the two germline ends. Germline loops: CDR1 LGHNA, CDR2 YSLEER. DNA of the CDR3: TGCGCCAGCAGCCAAGACCTGTATTTCTATGGCTACACCTTC. Translated, it gives CASSQDLYFYGYTF.

The rearrangement joins TRBV7-2 to TRBJ2-1; TRBD2 matches 9 bases. The junction had 20 bases not matched to a gene; V was cut back by 4 bases and J by 10 bases. Germline V gene lookup returns CDR1 SGHTA and CDR2 FQGNSA. The CDR3 runs 18 residues. CDR3 in amino acids: CASSSLVIGSGRYREQFF. DNA of the CDR3: TGTGCCAGCAGCTCCCTCGTAATCGGTAGCGGGAGATATCGGGAGCAGTTCTTC.

This sequence joins TRBV27 and TRBJ2-5; 11 bases match TRBD2. In germline, CDR1 is MNHEY, CDR2 SMNVEV (reference sequence). The CDR3 covers 15 residues. With V trimmed by 6 bases and J by 4 bases, 7 bases remained unmatched. For the CDR3, the DNA is TGTGCCAGCAGGGCGACTAGCGGGGTGATAGAGACCCAGTACTTC. Its translation: CASRATSGVIETQYF.

J is TRBJ2-7 and V is TRBV27; 7 nucleotides line up with TRBD1. Germline values: CDR1 MNHEY, CDR2 SMNVEV (reference sequence). The CDR3 has 14 amino acids. With V trimmed by 5 bases and J by 5 bases, 9 bases remained unmatched. The CDR3 DNA sequence: TGTGCCAGCAGTACGACAGGGTTGGGTCACGAGCAGTACTTC. As protein: CASSTTGLGHEQYF.

V usage is TRBV7-9 and J usage is TRBJ2-5, with D unresolved. Germline V gives CDR1 SEHNR, CDR2 FQNEAQ (reference sequence). This CDR3 spans 17 amino acids. Trimming stripped 4 bases from V and 0 bases from J, with 18 bases between. The CDR3 region has the DNA TGTGCCAGCAGCTCCCAGTCGGCAGTCGGCTACCAAGAGACCCAGTACTTC. Its protein product is CASSSQSAVGYQETQYF.

This chain joins TRBV27 and TRBJ2-7; D is possibly TRBD1 (5 bases). Trimming took 7 bases from V and 0 from J, leaving 7 bases between them. The CDR3 totals 12 residues. Germline V gives CDR1 MNHEY, CDR2 SMNVEV (reference sequence). This CDR3 reads CASIDSSYEQYF. The CDR3 coding sequence is TGTGCCAGCATCGACAGCTCCTACGAGCAGTACTTC.

The CDR3 bases are TGTGCCAGCAGCCCCGGACCAATGTGGGGAGCTAATGAAAAACTGTTTTTT. This translates into CASSPGPMWGANEKLFF. V usage is TRBV28 and J usage is TRBJ1-4; unclear D gene. In germline, CDR1 is MDHEN, CDR2 SYDVKM. Deletions cut 6 bases from V and 3 bases from J, with 20 bases between. The CDR3 is 17 amino acids.

This clone was counted only a few times. The J gene is TRBJ1-2, the V gene TRBV10-3, with D possibly matching TRBD1 (6 bases). The V gene lost 7 bases and the J gene lost 5 bases, with 14 bases spanning the gap. Germline lookup yields CDR1 ENHRY and CDR2 SYGVKD. This CDR3 has 13 residues. DNA of the CDR3: TGTGCCATCATGGGGGGCCTCGAATATGGCTACACCTTC. This sequence encodes CAIMGGLEYGYTF.